This TCR beta chain comes out of a study of regulatory T cells in long-lasting Graves disease. About the study: Those Graves' patients who were newly diagnosed had been on antithyroid drugs under 3 months. General study points: Patients with persistent disease showed a bias toward TRBV28, TRBJ1-2 and TRBJ2-5. Blood alone, not thyroid tissue, was studied.

The time point denotes: newly diagnosed GD, antithyroid drugs for less than 3 months. After RNA was extracted from PBMCs, the TCR library was made from it. This clonotype was counted at least ten times. Its cognate antigen is unknown. The CDR3 has 17 amino acids. The V segment lost 2 bases and the J segment 7 bases; nucleotides outside the gene matches: 11. Germline loops: CDR1 MNHEY, CDR2 SVGAGI. Building the TCR beta libraries relied on iRepertoire HTBI primers, and CDR3 regions underwent Arm-PCR. TCRdb itself ran the multiplex PCR reads through MiXCR, one entry per CDR3 protein. This sample has roughly 350,000 distinct CDR3 sequences, with roughly 15% found just once. These data were likewise used in another study, on T cells in Graves' hyperthyroidism and ophthalmopathy. Turning to that study: Ophthalmopathy stood apart from stable hyperthyroidism in a 13 V-J model.

This sample comprised peripheral blood mononuclear cells (PBMCs), obtained at new diagnosis, from a patient treated with antithyroid drugs. This chain uses TRBV6-5 with TRBJ2-7, with TRBD2 matching over 13 bases. The receptor comes from a woman between 18 and 29 years old with Graves disease. CDR3 protein: CASSYGTSGTAPREQYF. The CDR3 nucleotides read TGTGCCAGCAGTTACGGGACTAGCGGGACGGCGCCGCGGGAGCAGTACTTC.